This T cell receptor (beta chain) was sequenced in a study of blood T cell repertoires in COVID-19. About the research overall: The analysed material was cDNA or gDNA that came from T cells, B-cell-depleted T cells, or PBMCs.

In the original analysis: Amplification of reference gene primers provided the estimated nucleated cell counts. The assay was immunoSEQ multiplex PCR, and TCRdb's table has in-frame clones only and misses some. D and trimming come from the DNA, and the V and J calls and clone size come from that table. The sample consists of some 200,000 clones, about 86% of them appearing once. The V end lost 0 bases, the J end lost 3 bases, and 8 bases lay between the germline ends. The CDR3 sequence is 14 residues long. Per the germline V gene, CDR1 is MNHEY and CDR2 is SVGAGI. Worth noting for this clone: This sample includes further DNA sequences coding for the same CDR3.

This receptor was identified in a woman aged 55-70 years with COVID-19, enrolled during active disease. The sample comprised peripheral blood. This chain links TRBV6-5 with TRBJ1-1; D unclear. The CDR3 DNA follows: TGTGCCAGCAGTTACTCAGGAGGAGACACTGAAGCTTTCTTT. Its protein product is CASSYSGGDTEAFF.